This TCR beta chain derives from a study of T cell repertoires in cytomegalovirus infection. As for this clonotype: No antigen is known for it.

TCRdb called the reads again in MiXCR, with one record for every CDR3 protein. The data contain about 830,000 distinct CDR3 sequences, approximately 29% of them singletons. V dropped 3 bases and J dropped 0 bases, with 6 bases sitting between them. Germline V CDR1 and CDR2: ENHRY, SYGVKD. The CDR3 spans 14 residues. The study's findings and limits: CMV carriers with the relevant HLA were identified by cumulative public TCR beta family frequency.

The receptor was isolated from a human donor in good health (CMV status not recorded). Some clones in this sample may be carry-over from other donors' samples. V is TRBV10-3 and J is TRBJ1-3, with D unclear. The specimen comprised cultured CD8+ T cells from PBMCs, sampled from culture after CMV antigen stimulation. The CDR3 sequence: CAISDPISGNTIYF. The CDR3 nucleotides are TGTGCCATCAGTGACCCGATCTCTGGAAACACCATATATTTT.